The rows below give T cell receptor beta chains drawn from one sample of a study of shared clonotypes between healthy human individuals. Sequenced by immunoSEQ multiplex PCR; TCRdb stores in-frame clones only, minus some. Altogether about 980,000 clones are present, around 80% being singletons, with the ten largest covering about 1.5%. The sequencing sample was made of memory CD4+ T cells sorted from blood. Receptors were obtained from a man younger than 35 in good health. Each CDR3 is given with its conserved first and last residue. The D gene is left open where the match is weak. Clone size is given for some rows only: seen once, a few or many times, or a class if the clone is expanded.

D gene,CDR3 length,clone size,V gene,J gene,CDR3 DNA,CDR3 protein
TRBD2,15,NA,TRBV5-1,TRBJ2-7,TGCGCCAGCAGCTTGGCCGCCGGGAGGGCAGGCGAGCAGTACTTC,CASSLAAGRAGEQYF
NA,13,NA,TRBV19,TRBJ1-1,TGTGCCAGTAGTCAGTACCGGGACACTGAAGCTTTCTTT,CASSQYRDTEAFF
TRBD2,14,NA,TRBV7-2,TRBJ2-1,TGTGCCAGCAGCTTCCGGGGGGCCTACAATGAGCAGTTCTTC,CASSFRGAYNEQFF
NA,15,NA,TRBV4-2,TRBJ1-3,TGTGCCAGCAGCCAAGAGGATTCCTCTGGAAACACCATATATTTT,CASSQEDSSGNTIYF
NA,12,NA,TRBV6-4,TRBJ2-1,TGTGCCAGCAGTGACGTGGCGGGTGAGCAGTTCTTC,CASSDVAGEQFF
TRBD1,14,once,TRBV28,TRBJ1-2,TGTGCCAGCAGTTTTCCGACAGGGGCGAGAGGCTACACCTTC,CASSFPTGARGYTF
NA,13,NA,TRBV19,TRBJ2-1,TGTGCCAGTAGTATTGGAAGGCTCAATGAGCAGTTCTTC,CASSIGRLNEQFF
NA,13,once,TRBV19,TRBJ2-3,TGTGCCAGCAGATGGACAGAGACAGATACGCAGTATTTT,CASRWTETDTQYF
NA,12,NA,TRBV2,TRBJ2-1,TGTGCCAGCAGTGAAGGGGGGTATGAGCAGTTCTTC,CASSEGGYEQFF
TRBD1,17,once,TRBV15,TRBJ1-4,TGTGCCACCAGCAGAGCTTCCTCGAGGGGGCGAAATGAAAAACTGTTTTTT,CATSRASSRGRNEKLFF
TRBD1,14,NA,TRBV5-6,TRBJ2-5,TGTGCCAGCAGCTTCACAGGGGGACCAGAGACCCAGTACTTC,CASSFTGGPETQYF
TRBD1,16,NA,TRBV18,TRBJ2-3,TGTGCCAGCTCACCGGAACAGGGGGAGAGGACAGATACGCAGTATTTT,CASSPEQGERTDTQYF
NA,12,NA,TRBV6-1,TRBJ2-3,TGTGCCAGCAGTGAAGTAACAGATACGCAGTATTTT,CASSEVTDTQYF
NA,14,NA,TRBV27,TRBJ1-5,TGTGCCAGCAGTTTCCAGGGACGCAATCAGCCCCAGCATTTT,CASSFQGRNQPQHF
NA,12,NA,TRBV6-6,TRBJ2-7,TGTGCCAGCATGGCGCTAACCTACGAGCAGTACTTC,CASMALTYEQYF
TRBD1,15,NA,TRBV19,TRBJ1-2,TGTGCCAGTAGTGCCGGGACAGGGGGCAGCTATGGCTACACCTTC,CASSAGTGGSYGYTF
TRBD1,16,NA,TRBV27,TRBJ2-1,TGTGCCAGCCGTCTTTATAGGGACAGGGGGTACAATGAGCAGTTCTTC,CASRLYRDRGYNEQFF
TRBD1,15,NA,TRBV6-6,TRBJ1-4,TGTGCCAGCAGTACCGGAGACAGGGAGGGGGAAAAACTGTTTTTT,CASSTGDREGEKLFF
NA,11,NA,TRBV29-1,TRBJ2-7,TGCAGCGCACGCTGGGGGGACGAGCAGTACTTC,CSARWGDEQYF
NA,13,once,TRBV15,TRBJ1-2,TGTGCCACCAGCAGAGATGTGGGAAATGGCTACACCTTC,CATSRDVGNGYTF
TRBD2,20,NA,TRBV4-1,TRBJ2-3,TGCGCCAGCAGCCAAGATCTTTGGCTAGCGGGGGGCCGGGGCACAGATACGCAGTATTTT,CASSQDLWLAGGRGTDTQYF
NA,16,NA,TRBV28,TRBJ2-3,TGTGCCAGCAGTTTACCACAGGGCCAACTCACAGATACGCAGTATTTT,CASSLPQGQLTDTQYF
TRBD2,15,NA,TRBV7-8,TRBJ2-3,TGTGCCAGCAGCCCCGGACTAGCGGGAGCAGATACGCAGTATTTT,CASSPGLAGADTQYF
TRBD2,16,NA,TRBV5-6,TRBJ2-3,TGTGCCAGCAGCTTGGCCGTCGGGGGGGAGACAGATACGCAGTATTTT,CASSLAVGGETDTQYF
NA,14,once,TRBV7-9,TRBJ1-6,TGTGCCAGCAGCGAACAGGTTTATAATTCACCCCTCCACTTT,CASSEQVYNSPLHF
TRBD2,16,NA,TRBV19,TRBJ2-2,TGTGCCAGTAGTACCACTAGCGGACCGAACACCGGGGAGCTGTTTTTT,CASSTTSGPNTGELFF
TRBD1,15,NA,TRBV11-3,TRBJ1-1,TGTGCCAGCAGTCCCGGGACAGGGGTCCACACTGAAGCTTTCTTT,CASSPGTGVHTEAFF
NA,17,NA,TRBV5-1,TRBJ1-6,TGCGCCAGCAGCTTTGACGGGGTCTCCTCCTATAATTCACCCCTCCACTTT,CASSFDGVSSYNSPLHF
NA,18,NA,TRBV7-2,TRBJ1-5,TGTGCCAGCAGCTTAAATGGCCCCGGACAGAGGAAAAATCAGCCCCAGCATTTT,CASSLNGPGQRKNQPQHF
NA,15,NA,TRBV7-9,TRBJ1-2,TGTGCCAGCAGCTTAGGGGGAGGCCGGACGGTTGGCTACACCTTC,CASSLGGGRTVGYTF
NA,14,NA,TRBV18,TRBJ1-5,TGTGCCAGCTCACCACAGAGGAGCAATCAGCCCCAGCATTTT,CASSPQRSNQPQHF
NA,14,NA,TRBV2,TRBJ1-5,TGTGCCAGCAGTGGACTCGGCCGGAATCAGCCCCAGCATTTT,CASSGLGRNQPQHF
NA,15,few,TRBV5-4,TRBJ1-1,TGTGCCAGCAGCCCCCCACCTTCGAAGAACACTGAAGCTTTCTTT,CASSPPPSKNTEAFF
NA,15,NA,TRBV19,TRBJ1-6,TGTGCCAGTAGGATTGGCACGGACCTTAATTCACCCCTCCACTTT,CASRIGTDLNSPLHF
NA,13,many,TRBV19,TRBJ2-7,TGTGCCAGTAGTACACAACAGGGTCGCGAGCAGTACTTC,CASSTQQGREQYF
NA,15,NA,TRBV27,TRBJ2-3,TGTGCCAGCAGAAAGAGCCTAGGCAGCACAGATACGCAGTATTTT,CASRKSLGSTDTQYF
NA,14,NA,TRBV28,TRBJ1-2,TGTGCCAGCAGTTTTCTTGGCTCGGGCTATGGCTACACCTTC,CASSFLGSGYGYTF